These 23 T cell receptor beta chains were sequenced from one sample in a study of T-cell memory formation after mild COVID-19. TCRdb reprocessed the 5' RACE reads with MiXCR, giving one entry per CDR3 protein. The sample has hundreds of thousands of distinct CDR3 sequences; about a sixth are singletons. Input material: PBMCs or a T cell subset sorted from them (not recorded which). All receptors derive from a man between 18 and 35 years old who had mild COVID-19 (a few samples of this study predate the infection). Cell type and time point are not known.

This sequence joins TRBV6-5 and TRBJ1-5; unclear D gene. The germline CDR1 and CDR2 sequences are MNHEY and SVGAGI. The CDR3 covers 13 residues. V gave up 6 bases and J gave up 5 bases, with 11 bases separating them. In DNA, the CDR3 is TGTGCCAGCAGCAACGGTTGGGATCAGCCCCAGCATTTT. Protein product: CASSNGWDQPQHF.

This rearrangement joins TRBV20-1 to TRBJ1-1; no firm D call. The CDR3 is 14 residues long. Germline values: CDR1 DFQATT, CDR2 SNEGSKA (reference sequence). In DNA form, the CDR3 reads TGCATTCCGAGCCAGGCGTCCATGAACACTGAAGCTTTCTTT. Residues: CIPSQASMNTEAFF.

This clonotype came up a few times. The CDR3 nucleotides are TGTGCCAGCAGCCAAGATCAGTTATCGTCGTCTCGTGAAAAACTGTTTTTT. This codes for CASSQDQLSSSREKLFF. The rearrangement joins TRBV3-1 to TRBJ1-4; D ambiguous. The CDR3 contains 17 residues. Germline CDR1 and CDR2: LGHDT and YNNKEL (reference sequence). Trimming removed 0 bases at V and 7 bases at J, with 18 bases between.

This clonotype has just a few counts. This sequence joins TRBV6-6 and TRBJ2-3, with 7 bases fitting TRBD1. Germline V gives CDR1 MNHNY, CDR2 SVGAGI (reference sequence). Losses at the gene ends were 2 bases for V and 5 bases for J; bases not matched to a gene: 7. The CDR3 is 15 amino acids. Written as DNA, the CDR3 is TGTGCCAGCAGTTACCCAGGGGGTGGGGAAGATACGCAGTATTTT. Amino acid sequence: CASSYPGGGEDTQYF.

The chain is built from TRBV29-1 and TRBJ2-5; 8 bases align to TRBD2. Germline V gene data show CDR1 as SQVTM and CDR2 as ANQGSEA. The CDR3 is made up of 15 amino acids. The ends lost 2 bases at V and 4 bases at J; junction bases unmatched: 9. The CDR3 loop reads CSVELGRGGGETQYF. The CDR3 DNA follows: TGCAGCGTTGAATTGGGTCGGGGGGGCGGAGAGACCCAGTACTTC.

The rearrangement links TRBV27 to TRBJ1-2; D is possibly TRBD1 (6 bases). The germline gives CDR1 MNHEY, CDR2 SMNVEV (reference sequence). The CDR3 consists of 15 residues. The ends were cut back, 4 bases at V and 4 bases at J, with 16 bases in the middle. The CDR3 here is CASSSRTGLPYGYTF. CDR3 coding DNA: TGTGCCAGCAGTTCTCGTACAGGGCTCCCCTATGGCTACACCTTC.

The chain combines TRBV25-1 with TRBJ2-2; D is ambiguous. V gave up 6 bases and J gave up 6 bases, with 8 bases separating them. CDR1 MGHDK and CDR2 SYGVNS come from the germline V gene. CDR3 length: 12 amino acids. CDR3 sequence (DNA): TGTGCCAGCAGGTATACAGCCGGGGAGCTGTTTTTT. Protein: CASRYTAGELFF.

The rearrangement links TRBV7-2 to TRBJ2-5; TRBD2 matches at 8 bases. The CDR3 extends over 16 amino acids. Germline lookup yields CDR1 SGHTA and CDR2 FQGNSA. The V segment lost 2 bases and the J segment 1 base; nucleotides outside the gene matches: 6. The CDR3: CASSLWLAGGQETQYF. In DNA form, the CDR3 reads TGTGCCAGCAGCTTATGGCTAGCGGGTGGCCAAGAGACCCAGTACTTC.

This clonotype was observed a few times. The chain uses TRBV27 and TRBJ1-5; 7 nucleotides match TRBD1. Germline assignment: CDR1 MNHEY and CDR2 SMNVEV (reference sequence). Trimming at V came to 2 bases and at J to 5 bases, leaving 12 bases not matched to a gene. The length of the CDR3 is 17 residues. CDR3 DNA: TGTGCCAGCAGTTTAATTGGGCGACAGGGTACAGATCAGCCCCAGCATTTT. Translation gives CASSLIGRQGTDQPQHF.

This clonotype was detected only a few times. The chain combines TRBV7-2 with TRBJ1-2; D unclear. Germline CDR1 is SGHTA and CDR2 is FQGNSA. Trimming shortened V by 2 bases and J by 4 bases, and 8 bases separated the two germline ends. The CDR3 is 13 residues long. The CDR3 DNA sequence: TGTGCCAGCAGCTTAAACAGCCTCTATGGCTACACCTTC. It yields the protein CASSLNSLYGYTF.

This clonotype has only a few counts. V is TRBV7-2 and J is TRBJ1-2; a weak D match, TRBD1 (5 bases). Germline V lookup: CDR1 SGHTA, CDR2 FQGNSA. CDR3 length: 15 amino acids. V was trimmed by 7 bases and J by 7 bases, leaving 22 bases between them. CDR3 protein: CASTGGPRRVGGYTF. The CDR3 coding sequence is TGTGCCAGCACCGGAGGCCCGCGCAGGGTGGGTGGCTACACCTTC.

This clonotype was detected ten times or more. The V call is TRBV9, the J call TRBJ2-5, with D possibly TRBD1 on 6 matching bases. The length of the CDR3 is 13 residues. Looked up from germline, CDR1 is SGDLS and CDR2 is YYNGEE. Trimming pared 2 bases from V and 5 bases from J, leaving 10 bases between. In DNA form, the CDR3 reads TGTGCCAGCAGCGTCACAGGGATGGAGACCCAGTACTTC. This gives the protein CASSVTGMETQYF.

This clonotype was counted a few times. The chain combines TRBV25-1 with TRBJ2-7; D gene unclear. The CDR3 sequence is 11 residues long. Germline V CDR1 and CDR2: MGHDK, SYGVNS. The V and J ends lost 8 bases and 3 bases respectively, with 8 bases between them. The DNA of the CDR3 is TGTGCCAGCCTCAAGATCTACGAGCAGTACTTC. Translated: CASLKIYEQYF.

V usage is TRBV10-3 and J usage is TRBJ1-3; no clear D gene. The V and J ends lost 7 bases and 2 bases respectively, with 12 bases between them. The CDR3 runs to 14 residues. Germline V CDR1 and CDR2: ENHRY, SYGVKD. CDR3 DNA sequence: TGTGCCATCATGATCGGGCCCCCTGGAAACACCATATATTTT. Protein product: CAIMIGPPGNTIYF.

The rearrangement joins TRBV20-1 to TRBJ2-1; TRBD2 agrees at 8 bases. CDR3 length: 12 amino acids. Germline CDR1 and CDR2: DFQATT and SNEGSKA (reference sequence). J lost 10 bases, V lost 3 bases, and 5 bases had no gene match. The DNA of the CDR3 is TGCAGTGCTAGCGGGGGGGCCGGAGAGCAGTTCTTC. It encodes CSASGGAGEQFF.

This clonotype was counted many times. This chain links TRBV7-2 with TRBJ2-3; the D gene could be TRBD1 or TRBD2 (5 bases each). This CDR3 has 14 residues. Trimming removed 1 base from V and 5 bases from J, with 10 bases in between. Germline CDR1 SGHTA, CDR2 FQGNSA. CDR3 sequence: CASSLDGAVDTQYF. CDR3 in DNA: TGTGCCAGCAGCTTAGACGGGGCGGTAGATACGCAGTATTTT.

This clonotype was detected only a few times. The chain combines TRBV12-3 or TRBV12-4 with TRBJ2-5; D not resolved. The CDR3 has 15 residues. V gave up 2 bases and J gave up 5 bases, with 15 bases separating them. Written as DNA, the CDR3 is TGTGCCAGCAGTTTATGTGGGCGTTGTATGGAGACCCAGTACTTC. Its protein is CASSLCGRCMETQYF.

This clonotype was detected only a few times. This chain links TRBV7-2 with TRBJ2-4, with 11 bases lining up with TRBD2. CDR3 size: 14 residues. CDR1 and CDR2 (germline): SGHTA, FQGNSA. V lost 5 bases to trimming and J lost 8 bases; unmatched junction nucleotides: 5. CDR3 residues: CASSTHSGGDIQYF. The CDR3, as DNA: TGTGCCAGCAGCACCCATAGCGGGGGGGACATTCAGTACTTC.

The V gene is TRBV20-1, the J gene TRBJ1-5, with 12 bases lining up with TRBD1. This CDR3 has 15 amino acids. V shed 5 bases, J shed 6 bases, and the junction held 8 bases outside the gene matches. Germline CDR1 is DFQATT and CDR2 is SNEGSKA (reference sequence). The CDR3 loop reads CSALRDRGHGQPQHF. The DNA for the CDR3 is TGCAGTGCTCTCCGGGACAGGGGGCATGGTCAGCCCCAGCATTTT.

The chain carries TRBV6-1 and TRBJ2-1; TRBD1 agrees at 8 bases. Germline assignment: CDR1 MNHNS and CDR2 SASEGT. Trimming took 1 base from V and 7 from J; bases not matched to a gene: 3. The CDR3 contains 14 residues. CDR3 DNA: TGTGCCAGCAGTGAAGGACAGGGGTATAATGAGCAGTTCTTC. Protein sequence: CASSEGQGYNEQFF.

This clonotype has a handful of counts. Its ends do not fully match the called genes, so a read error is possible. The chain carries TRBV20-1 and TRBJ2-1; 7 nucleotides match TRBD1. Looked up from germline, CDR1 is DFQATT and CDR2 is SNEGSKA (reference sequence). The CDR3 length is 15 residues. The CDR3 reads CSAPLTDRVYTEQFF. The DNA of the CDR3 is TGCAGTGCTCCCTTGACCGACAGGGTTTACACTGAGCAGTTCTTC.

The gene calls are TRBV6-6 and TRBJ2-2, with TRBD1 matching over 7 bases. Trimming cost V 2 bases and J 4 bases; bases outside gene matches: 4. Germline V gene sequence: CDR1 MNHNY, CDR2 SVGAGI (reference sequence). This CDR3 is 15 amino acids long. This CDR3 is CASSYRDSVTGELFF. As DNA, the CDR3 is TGTGCCAGCAGTTACCGGGACAGCGTCACCGGGGAGCTGTTTTTT.

This clonotype came up a few times. The chain is built from TRBV11-3 and TRBJ2-3; D may be TRBD1 (6 bases). There are 13 residues in the CDR3. V was shortened by 1 base and J by 6 bases, with 8 bases between the two germline ends. Germline lookup yields CDR1 SGHNT and CDR2 YENEEA. For the CDR3, the DNA is TGTGCCAGCAGCTTAGCTACAGGGGATACGCAGTATTTT. As protein: CASSLATGDTQYF.